Following are 32 T cell receptor beta chains from one sample sequenced in a study of blood T cell repertoires in COVID-19. The table came from immunoSEQ multiplex PCR; TCRdb's copy has only in-frame clones and leaves some out. The sample includes 200,000 to 250,000 clones, around 84% of them seen just once. Input material: peripheral blood. These receptors were obtained from a human donor in a cohort sampled during active COVID-19.

As DNA, the CDR3 is TGCGCCAGCAGCCAAGACGGCAGGGGAGGGAGAAAACTGTTTTTT. Translating it yields CASSQDGRGGRKLFF. This chain joins TRBV4-3 and TRBJ1-4; tentatively, D is TRBD1 (6 bases). Germline CDR1 and CDR2: LGHNA and YSLEER. The CDR3 consists of 15 residues. V was trimmed by 0 bases and J by 10 bases, leaving 15 bases between them.

V usage is TRBV2 and J usage is TRBJ2-7; 10 positions agree with TRBD1. The CDR3 spans 14 residues. Per the germline V gene, CDR1 is SNHLY and CDR2 is FYNNEI. V shed 6 bases, J shed 3 bases, and the junction held 5 bases outside the gene matches. The CDR3 DNA reads TGTGCCAGCAGCGGACAGGGGGGTGGCTACGAGCAGTACTTC. It yields the protein CASSGQGGGYEQYF.

The gene calls are TRBV5-6 and TRBJ1-1; 7 bases are a match to TRBD1. The CDR3 length is 17 residues. Unmatched junction bases numbered 18, after V lost 5 bases and J lost 5 bases. Germline assignment: CDR1 SGHDT and CDR2 YYEEEE. The CDR3 sequence is CASSSTTGTDVVTEAFF. DNA of the CDR3: TGTGCCAGCAGTTCTACTACCGGGACAGACGTGGTTACTGAAGCTTTCTTT.

V is TRBV3-1 (or the pseudogene TRBV3-2) and J is TRBJ2-2, with D unresolved. V shed 4 bases and J shed 4 bases, with 7 bases lying between them. The length of the CDR3 is 13 residues. Germline V gene sequence: CDR1 LGHDT, CDR2 YNNKEL (reference sequence). CDR3 sequence reads: CASSPPVTGELFF. DNA of the CDR3: TGTGCCAGCAGCCCACCGGTCACCGGGGAGCTGTTTTTT.

The gene calls are TRBV3-1 (or the pseudogene TRBV3-2) and TRBJ1-2; D is undetermined. Germline V gene lookup returns CDR1 LGHDT and CDR2 YNNKEL (reference sequence). The CDR3 covers 14 residues. The V end was cut by 2 bases, the J end by 6 bases, with 13 bases between. The CDR3 DNA reads as TGTGCCAGCAGCCAACTTGTGGGTAGCCATGGCTACACCTTC. This codes for CASSQLVGSHGYTF.

This CDR3 reads CASSWPRGATNEKLFF. DNA of the CDR3: TGTGCCAGCAGCTGGCCGCGGGGGGCAACTAATGAAAAACTGTTTTTT. V usage is TRBV7-9 and J usage is TRBJ1-4; the D gene is possibly TRBD1 (5 bases). V lost 4 bases to trimming and J lost 0 bases, with 12 bases between them. The length of the CDR3 is 16 residues. Germline CDR1 SEHNR, CDR2 FQNEAQ (reference sequence).

The chain combines TRBV19 with TRBJ1-2; D may be TRBD1 (6 bases). This CDR3 has 13 residues. V was cut by 6 bases and J by 4 bases, with 12 bases left in between. Germline lookup yields CDR1 LNHDA and CDR2 SQIVND (reference sequence). The CDR3 DNA follows: TGTGCCAGTAGCACGGACAGACTCTATGGCTACACCTTC. Translating gives CASSTDRLYGYTF.

The chain is built from TRBV25-1 and TRBJ2-2, with 12 nucleotides matching TRBD2. The CDR3 runs to 15 residues. The germline CDR1 and CDR2 sequences are MGHDK and SYGVNS. V lost 6 bases, J lost 3 bases, and 2 bases stayed unmatched. In nucleotides, the CDR3 is TGTGCCAGCAGGAGGACTAGCGGGGACACCGGGGAGCTGTTTTTT. Protein: CASRRTSGDTGELFF. The variable domain in full, with the rest retrieved from reference TRBV25-1 and TRBJ2-2, is EADIYQTPRYLVIGTGKKITLECSQTMGHDKMYWYQQDPGMELHLIHYSYGVNSTEKGDLSSESTVSRIRTEHFPLTLESARPSHTSQYLCASRRTSGDTGELFFGEGSRLTVL.

This chain uses TRBV7-6 with TRBJ2-1; maybe TRBD2 (6 bases). The germline CDR1 and CDR2 sequences are SGHVS and FNYEAQ. The V end was cut by 4 bases, the J end by 8 bases, with 12 bases between. This CDR3 is built from 13 residues. CDR3 coding DNA: TGTGCCAGCAGCTCGGGGGTAGGGGATGAGCAGTTCTTC. Protein sequence: CASSSGVGDEQFF.

V usage is TRBV6-6 and J usage is TRBJ1-3, with 11 bases lining up with TRBD1. The germline V gene encodes CDR1 MNHNY and CDR2 SVGAGI (reference sequence). CDR3 size: 15 residues. V dropped 4 bases and J dropped 4; count of bases not matched to a gene: 3. The CDR3 coding sequence is TGTGCCAGCAGTTGGGGACAGGGGGAAGGAAACACCATATATTTT. It is translated as CASSWGQGEGNTIYF.

CDR3 amino acids: CSLLDTSRGRTEAFF. The CDR3 nucleotides read TGCAGCTTACTTGACACCTCCAGGGGGCGGACTGAAGCTTTCTTT. The chain joins TRBV29-1 to TRBJ1-1, with 8 bases lining up with TRBD1. J was trimmed by 5 bases and V by 8 bases; bases with no gene match: 16. Germline V gives CDR1 SQVTM, CDR2 ANQGSEA. This CDR3 is built from 15 residues. The whole variable domain, remainder taken from reference TRBV29-1 and TRBJ1-1, is SAVISQKPSRDICQRGTSLTIQCQVDSQVTMMFWYRQQPGQSLTLIATANQGSEATYESGFVIDKFPISRPNLTFSTLTVSNMSPEDSSIYLCSLLDTSRGRTEAFFGQGTRLTVV.

The chain combines TRBV5-1 with TRBJ2-2, with 7 bases identical to TRBD2. The V segment lost 2 bases and the J segment 2 bases; nucleotides outside the gene matches: 6. The CDR3 runs to 16 residues. Per the germline V gene, CDR1 is SGHRS and CDR2 is YFSETQ. CDR3 region: CASSFRGGSNTGELFF. The CDR3 DNA sequence: TGCGCCAGCAGCTTCCGGGGAGGGAGCAACACCGGGGAGCTGTTTTTT.

This clone appeared once. The rearrangement uses TRBV28 and TRBJ2-7; no definite D call. Germline CDR1 reads MDHEN; CDR2 reads SYDVKM. The CDR3 spans 12 residues. V dropped 5 bases and J dropped 1 base, with 6 bases sitting between them. CDR3 nucleotide sequence: TGTGCCAGCAGTATCCCTTCCTACGAGCAGTACTTC. Protein: CASSIPSYEQYF. Supplemented by reference TRBV28 and TRBJ2-7, the full variable domain reads DVKVTQSSRYLVKRTGEKVFLECVQDMDHENMFWYRQDPGLGLRLIYFSYDVKMKEKGDIPEGYSVSREKKERFSLILESASTNQTSMYLCASSIPSYEQYFGPGTRLTVT.

The V and J genes are TRBV6-2 or TRBV6-3 and TRBJ1-1; D unresolved. This CDR3 has 15 amino acids. Germline CDR1 and CDR2: MNHEY and SVGEGT. Trimming shortened V by 4 bases and J by 7 bases, and 19 bases separated the two germline ends. The CDR3 coding sequence is TGTGCCAGCAGTTTAATACCGATTACTCGCAATGAAGCTTTCTTT. Translated, it gives CASSLIPITRNEAFF.

The chain is built from TRBV12-3 or TRBV12-4 and TRBJ1-1, with D possibly TRBD1 on 6 matching bases. The CDR3 is 12 amino acids. Between the trimmed V and J ends, which lost 5 bases and 4 bases, there was a span of 8 bases. CDR3 residues: CASSTGSTEAFF. In nucleotides, the CDR3 is TGTGCCAGCAGTACAGGGAGCACTGAAGCTTTCTTT.

This clone was counted once. The gene calls are TRBV5-1 and TRBJ2-7; a weak D match, TRBD2 (6 bases). The CDR3 has 16 amino acids. The V end was cut by 0 bases, the J end by 4 bases, with 17 bases between. Germline CDR1 and CDR2: SGHRS and YFSETQ. The CDR3 is CASSLVISGREYEQYF. The DNA for the CDR3 is TGCGCCAGCAGCTTGGTTATTAGCGGTAGGGAGTACGAGCAGTACTTC.

The rearrangement joins TRBV11-2 to TRBJ2-7, with D hard to call. This CDR3 has 12 amino acids. Trimming stripped 3 bases from V and 5 bases from J, with 8 bases between. Germline CDR1 and CDR2: SGHAT and FQNNGV. CDR3: CASSFAGNEQYF. In nucleotides, the CDR3 is TGTGCCAGCAGCTTCGCAGGTAACGAGCAGTACTTC.

The V call is TRBV4-1, the J call TRBJ1-5; 10 nucleotides line up with TRBD1. The CDR3 totals 16 residues. Germline loops: CDR1 MGHRA, CDR2 YSYEKL. Trimming took 3 bases from V and 3 from J; bases not matched to a gene: 5. In nucleotides, the CDR3 is TGCGCCAGCAGCCAGGCCGGACAGGGGGACAATCAGCCCCAGCATTTT. Amino acids: CASSQAGQGDNQPQHF.

This clone has a handful of counts. The V and J genes are TRBV10-3 and TRBJ1-3; D unresolved. Per germline, CDR1 ENHRY and CDR2 SYGVKD. The CDR3 is 13 residues long. V was pared by 7 bases and J by 1 base, with 8 bases between. Here the CDR3 DNA reads TGTGCCATCACCTCGTTTTCTGGAAACACCATATATTTT. It yields the protein CAITSFSGNTIYF.

The chain has TRBV28 and TRBJ1-1, with D maybe TRBD1 (6 bases). Trimming shortened V by 5 bases and J by 0 bases, and 13 bases separated the two germline ends. This CDR3 is 15 amino acids long. Germline-derived CDR1 and CDR2 are MDHEN and SYDVKM. CDR3 nucleotides: TGTGCCAGCAGTAATAGGGGGATCTTGAACACTGAAGCTTTCTTT. This sequence encodes CASSNRGILNTEAFF. The full variable domain, rest sourced from reference TRBV28 and TRBJ1-1, is DVKVTQSSRYLVKRTGEKVFLECVQDMDHENMFWYRQDPGLGLRLIYFSYDVKMKEKGDIPEGYSVSREKKERFSLILESASTNQTSMYLCASSNRGILNTEAFFGQGTRLTVV.

V is TRBV18 and J is TRBJ2-5; no clear D. Trimming shortened V by 3 bases and J by 8 bases, and 22 bases separated the two germline ends. This CDR3 is 16 amino acids long. CDR1 and CDR2 (germline): KGHSH, LQKENI. CDR3 in DNA: TGTGCCAGCTCACCGAATTCTCTAGGTTCATTGGATACCCAGTACTTC. Protein: CASSPNSLGSLDTQYF.

This clone appeared a single time. This sequence joins TRBV3-1 (or the pseudogene TRBV3-2) and TRBJ1-2, with 7 nucleotides matching TRBD1. Germline CDR1 LGHDT, CDR2 YNNKEL (reference sequence). With 3 bases clipped from V and 5 bases from J, the junction kept 3 bases outside the gene matches. The CDR3 is 13 amino acids. The CDR3 is CASSHGTAYGYTF. The CDR3 nucleotides are TGTGCCAGCAGCCACGGGACAGCGTATGGCTACACCTTC.

The chain couples TRBV6-2 or TRBV6-3 to TRBJ2-3, with 7 bases that match TRBD1. V gave up 5 bases and J gave up 4 bases; unmatched junction bases: 12. Germline lookup yields CDR1 MNHEY and CDR2 SVGEGT. This CDR3 region has 16 residues. The CDR3 here is CASSHRGLGRADTQYF. CDR3 sequence (DNA): TGTGCCAGCAGTCACAGGGGTTTGGGTAGGGCAGATACGCAGTATTTT.

This chain uses TRBV28 with TRBJ1-2, with 10 bases identical to TRBD1. The germline CDR1 and CDR2 sequences are MDHEN and SYDVKM. There are 15 residues in the CDR3. The J segment lost 8 bases and the V segment lost 9 bases, leaving 15 bases of the junction unmatched. CDR3: CASRSNRDRGYGYTF. The CDR3 DNA follows: TGTGCCAGTCGCTCAAACCGGGACAGGGGTTACGGCTACACCTTC.

Comment on this clone: This CDR3 is also generated by other DNA sequences in the sample. The chain couples TRBV6-5 to TRBJ1-2; 8 bases agree with TRBD1. There are 12 residues in the CDR3. With 5 bases clipped from V and 6 bases from J, the junction kept 2 bases outside the gene matches. Germline values: CDR1 MNHEY, CDR2 SVGAGI. The CDR3 DNA follows: TGTGCCAGCAGTCGGACAGGGAATGGCTACACCTTC. Its translation: CASSRTGNGYTF.

A single count supports this clone. This chain joins TRBV24-1 and TRBJ2-1; tentatively, D is TRBD1 (7 bases). The CDR3 is made up of 14 amino acids. CDR1 KGHDR and CDR2 SFDVKD come from the germline V gene. V lost 4 bases to trimming and J lost 8 bases, with 14 bases between them. CDR3 nucleotides: TGTGCCACCAGTGACCGTGACAGGGAGGATGAGCAGTTCTTC. This sequence encodes CATSDRDREDEQFF.

The rearrangement uses TRBV18 and TRBJ1-1; 7 nucleotides align to TRBD1. The CDR3 is made up of 15 amino acids. Losses at the gene ends were 0 bases for V and 5 bases for J; bases not matched to a gene: 6. The germline V gene has CDR1 KGHSH and CDR2 LQKENI. The chain's CDR3 is CASSPPGQVGTEAFF. CDR3 in DNA: TGTGCCAGCTCACCACCAGGACAGGTTGGTACTGAAGCTTTCTTT.

The V and J genes are TRBV19 and TRBJ1-4; D is undetermined. The V end was cut by 3 bases, the J end by 8 bases, with 25 bases between. The CDR3 runs to 18 residues. The germline V gene has CDR1 LNHDA and CDR2 SQIVND (reference sequence). CDR3 in amino acids: CASSIKGQGSGIGEKLFF. The CDR3 DNA reads TGTGCCAGTAGTATTAAGGGCCAAGGGTCGGGGATAGGCGAAAAACTGTTTTTT.

This chain connects TRBV6-5 to TRBJ2-1; 13 positions match TRBD2. The CDR3 is 14 residues long. V was pared by 5 bases and J by 15 bases, with 10 bases of the junction left unmatched. CDR1 MNHEY and CDR2 SVGAGI come from the germline V gene. The CDR3 DNA follows: TGTGCCAGCAGTCGGACTAGCGGGGGCTTTATCCTGTTCTTC. This gives the protein CASSRTSGGFILFF.

The chain links TRBV19 to TRBJ1-1; no clear D. The CDR3 is 12 residues long. Trimming removed 6 bases at V and 5 bases at J, with 10 bases between. Germline loops: CDR1 LNHDA, CDR2 SQIVND (reference sequence). CDR3 amino acids: CASRSRRTEAFF. The CDR3 region has the DNA TGTGCCAGTAGGTCCCGGCGGACTGAAGCTTTCTTT.

This chain joins TRBV3-1 (or the pseudogene TRBV3-2) and TRBJ2-7, with D maybe TRBD2 (5 bases). The germline V gene encodes CDR1 LGHDT and CDR2 YNNKEL (reference sequence). The CDR3 sequence is 16 residues long. The germline V and J ends were trimmed by 4 bases and 3 bases, with 19 bases remaining between them. CDR3 DNA: TGTGCCAGCAGCCGGAGCGGAGCGAGCGCGAGCTACGAGCAGTACTTC. It is translated as CASSRSGASASYEQYF.

This sequence joins TRBV12-5 and TRBJ2-2, with 10 bases lining up with TRBD2. Germline CDR1 is LGHNT and CDR2 is FRNRAP. J was trimmed by 3 bases and V by 0 bases; bases with no gene match: 10. The CDR3 covers 19 residues. The CDR3 spells CASGLVGLAGEGDTGELFF. CDR3 sequence (DNA): TGTGCTAGTGGTTTGGTAGGCCTAGCGGGAGAGGGCGACACCGGGGAGCTGTTTTTT.